This entry lists 6 T cell receptor beta chains sequenced from one sample in a study of T cell responses to AZD1222 COVID-19 vaccine. Repertoires were generated with immunoSEQ multiplex PCR, while TCRdb's copy carries only in-frame clones and drops some. Of roughly 130,000 clones detected, roughly 89% appear once; the ten largest clones hold around 8%. The sequenced sample was peripheral blood, obtained 28 days after the second dose of the MenACWY control vaccine. These receptors all come from an adult who received the MenACWY meningococcal vaccine as a control.

This chain uses TRBV28 with TRBJ2-1, with D possibly being TRBD2 (6 bases). CDR1 MDHEN and CDR2 SYDVKM come from the germline V gene. This CDR3 comprises 13 residues. V shed 7 bases and J shed 4 bases, with 11 bases lying between them. The CDR3 DNA is TGTGCCAGCATTGGGGGGTCTTACAATGAGCAGTTCTTC. This codes for CASIGGSYNEQFF.

This clone was seen once. The V call is TRBV28, the J call TRBJ2-7, with TRBD1 matching over 12 bases. Germline V gives CDR1 MDHEN, CDR2 SYDVKM. Unmatched junction bases numbered 10, after V lost 6 bases and J lost 4 bases. The CDR3 is 16 amino acids. Written as DNA, the CDR3 is TGTGCCAGCAGCAGCCCGGGACAGGGGGCGGTGTACGAGCAGTACTTC. It encodes CASSSPGQGAVYEQYF.

This clone was seen only once. In DNA, the CDR3 is TGCGCCAGCAGTCCCCAGCAGGGGGCGGAGAAACTGTTTTTT. Protein product: CASSPQQGAEKLFF. J is TRBJ1-4 and V is TRBV5-1, with 8 nucleotides matching TRBD1. The ends lost 5 bases at V and 11 bases at J; junction bases unmatched: 11. The CDR3 is made up of 14 amino acids. Germline-derived CDR1 and CDR2 are SGHRS and YFSETQ.

This clone came up once. This chain links TRBV19 with TRBJ1-5; D is possibly TRBD1 (6 bases). Germline CDR1 is LNHDA and CDR2 is SQIVND (reference sequence). Between the trimmed V and J ends, which lost 7 bases and 5 bases, there was a span of 18 bases. CDR3 length equals 15 residues. This CDR3 reads CASTRDTYPDQPQHF. CDR3 nucleotide sequence: TGTGCCAGTACTAGGGACACATACCCTGATCAGCCCCAGCATTTT.

This chain joins TRBV12-3 or TRBV12-4 and TRBJ1-6; 7 bases agree with TRBD1. The CDR3 has 13 amino acids. The junction had 2 bases not matched to a gene; V was cut back by 5 bases and J by 7 bases. CDR3 DNA sequence: TGTGCCAGCAGTGGGACAGAGAATTCACCCCTCCACTTT. This gives the protein CASSGTENSPLHF.

V and J are TRBV20-1 and TRBJ2-3; 9 nucleotides align to TRBD2. Trimming at V came to 3 bases and at J to 6 bases, leaving 7 bases not matched to a gene. The CDR3 runs 14 residues. Germline V gives CDR1 DFQATT, CDR2 SNEGSKA (reference sequence). The CDR3 is CSASRLAGYDTQYF. The CDR3 region has the DNA TGCAGTGCTAGTAGGCTAGCGGGGTACGATACGCAGTATTTT.